The source of this T cell receptor (beta chain) is a study of blood T cell repertoires in COVID-19 (dated by TCRdb to 2020 to 2021). General notes on the study: Samples covering the acute and convalescent phases of COVID-19 were provided by collaborators in the United States, Italy and Spain. The material from the prospective study consisted of cDNA or gDNA derived from T cells, B-cell-depleted T cells, or PBMCs. The dataset comprised deeply sampled blood TCRbeta repertoires from subjects exposed to, actively infected with, or recovered from COVID-19. The repertoires were made available in a free public database intended to serve as a resource for research on the immune response to SARS-CoV-2. Samples were obtained from the ongoing ImmuneRACE study (first 160 participants) and from some 1,200 subjects provided by 6 global collaborators. Nearly every sample came with metadata listing a de-identified subject ID, COVID-19 status, age in years and sex. Where available, HLA class I and class II types were obtained from metadata supplied by the sample provider rather than from assay-based typing. The study at large found these results: The quantity of clinical and demographic metadata differed by source and by participant and was supplied without curation.

Points on this clone: This receptor's antigen is unknown. One base away there is no much larger clone; base qualities are not given.

TCRbeta CDR3 regions were amplified from genomic DNA by means of the immunoSEQ Assay, a bias-controlled multiplex PCR. Regarding the original processing steps: The number of nucleated cells in each sample was estimated by amplification of reference gene primers within the assay. To quantify the absolute abundance of each unique TCRbeta CDR3 rearrangement, sequence reads were collapsed and filtered. Productive Simpson clonality was computed per sample as the square root of Simpson's diversity index over productive rearrangements. TCRdb holds this immuneACCESS table with in-frame rearrangements only. Some clones are missing; in checked studies, unresolved V genes explain under half, and the rest has no known cause. V, J and clone size reflect that table, while D and trimming were determined from the DNA. The sample yields under 90,000 clones; 65% to 90% were counted once. Of the sample, more than 15% falls within the top ten clones.

Whole blood was collected in K2EDTA tubes by collaborating institutions according to the institutions' own protocols. For TCRbeta analysis, collaborators shipped samples in one of three forms: frozen whole blood, isolated PBMCs, or DNA extracted from either of those sample types. Including cysteine and phenylalanine, the CDR3 has 15 amino acids. The retained sequence is limited to the CDR3, 45 bases, with the frame set at the first base. Trimming accounts for 3 bases at V and 3 bases at J, while the number of junction bases matched to no gene is 5. CDR1 and CDR2 (SGHNT, YYREEE) derive from the germline V gene (reference sequence).

Sequenced: peripheral blood. The receptor chain draws on TRBV5-4 and TRBJ1-4; 7 junctional bases match TRBD1. This TCR came from an elderly woman with active or convalescent COVID-19. The DNA sequence is as follows: TGTGCCAGCAGCTCTTCCGGGACAGCTAATGAAAAACTGTTTTTT. Its protein reads: CASSSSGTANEKLFF.